These T cell receptor beta chains were read from a single sample in a study of CD8 T cells in ankylosing spondylitis. TCRdb used MiXCR to reprocess the 5' RACE reads, holding one entry per CDR3 protein. The data hold roughly 700,000 distinct CDR3 sequences, with 15% to 20% observed a single time. Sequenced: blood, either unsorted or a sorted T cell fraction (not recorded which). The receptors were sampled from a male donor with ankylosing spondylitis. Both conserved end residues are part of each CDR3. Fields, in order: D gene, V gene, J gene, clone size, CDR3 protein, CDR3 DNA. The D gene is left open where the match is weak. Clone size is stated in some rows and not others, as once, few, many or a class when expanded.

>NA|TRBV6-1|TRBJ1-3|few
CASSQEGVGNTIYF
TGTGCCAGCAGTCAAGAAGGGGTCGGAAACACCATATATTTT
>NA|TRBV4-3|TRBJ2-1|few
CASSQDGAVNEQFF
TGCGCCAGCAGCCAAGATGGAGCGGTCAATGAGCAGTTCTTC
>NA|TRBV20-1|TRBJ2-7|many
CSARGSRNGPLRPQYF
TGCAGTGCTAGAGGGTCTAGAAACGGCCCTCTACGACCGCAGTACTTC
>TRBD2|TRBV10-3|TRBJ2-2|few
CAMNPGGPTGELFF
TGTGCCATGAACCCGGGGGGACCAACCGGGGAGCTGTTTTTT
>TRBD1|TRBV12-5|TRBJ2-7|many
CASALDRGYEQYF
TGTGCTAGTGCCCTGGACAGGGGGTACGAGCAGTACTTC
>TRBD2|TRBV20-1|TRBJ2-7|few
CSARSLAGNEQYF
TGCAGTGCCAGATCGCTAGCGGGGAATGAGCAGTACTTC
>NA|TRBV25-1|TRBJ2-5|few
CASSEFRGGETQYF
TGTGCCAGCAGTGAATTCAGGGGAGGAGAGACCCAGTACTTC
>TRBD1|TRBV3-1|TRBJ2-1|NA
CASTQDARTGNLGTEQFF
TGTGCCAGCACCCAAGATGCCAGGACAGGGAATTTGGGGACTGAGCAGTTCTTC
>NA|TRBV28|TRBJ2-1|NA
CATVSGKGNEQFF
TGTGCCACGGTATCGGGGAAAGGGAATGAGCAGTTCTTC
>NA|TRBV20-1|TRBJ1-1|NA
CSARDPGEEEAFF
TGCAGTGCTAGAGACCCGGGGGAGGAGGAAGCTTTCTTT
>NA|TRBV11-3|TRBJ2-3|NA
CASSTRSGKATDTQYF
TGTGCCAGCAGCACACGAAGCGGCAAGGCCACAGATACGCAGTATTTT
>NA|TRBV3-1|TRBJ1-1|few
CASSQQQGAIRAFF
TGTGCCAGCAGCCAGCAACAGGGCGCTATTAGGGCTTTCTTT
>TRBD1|TRBV5-1|TRBJ2-7|NA
CASSLDRGGSYEQYF
TGCGCCAGCAGCTTGGACAGGGGCGGCTCCTACGAGCAGTACTTC
>NA|TRBV12-3/TRBV12-4|TRBJ1-2|NA
CASTPGAGNYGYTF
TGTGCCAGCACCCCTGGGGCAGGGAACTATGGCTACACCTTC
>TRBD2|TRBV3-1|TRBJ2-1|NA
CASSQQASGRATNEQFF
TGTGCCAGCAGCCAACAAGCTAGCGGGAGGGCCACGAATGAGCAGTTCTTC
>NA|TRBV7-2|TRBJ1-4|few
CASKKVLAGEKLFF
TGTGCCAGCAAGAAGGTACTGGCTGGGGAAAAACTGTTTTTT
>NA|TRBV20-1|TRBJ2-1|few
CSAPDLDLYNEQFF
TGCAGTGCTCCAGACTTGGACCTTTACAATGAGCAGTTCTTC
>TRBD2|TRBV12-3/TRBV12-4|TRBJ2-2|NA
CASRGVTGGAGELFF
TGTGCCAGCAGGGGGGTCACGGGAGGCGCCGGGGAGCTGTTTTTT
>NA|TRBV7-2|TRBJ1-2|NA
CASSRWEFNYGYTF
TGTGCCAGCAGCCGGTGGGAGTTTAACTATGGCTACACCTTC
>NA|TRBV7-6|TRBJ2-1|NA
CASSLVAWFEQFF
TGTGCCAGCAGCTTAGTAGCCTGGTTTGAGCAGTTCTTC
>NA|TRBV12-3/TRBV12-4|TRBJ1-2|few
CASSRTPGTIFDYGYTF
TGTGCCAGCAGCCGAACACCCGGGACAATTTTTGACTATGGCTACACCTTC
>NA|TRBV28|TRBJ1-1|many
CASTAGGGTEAFF
TGTGCCAGCACCGCGGGAGGGGGCACTGAAGCTTTCTTT
>NA|TRBV20-1|TRBJ2-3|NA
CSAKRGSSETDTQYF
TGCAGTGCTAAGAGGGGGAGTAGCGAGACAGATACGCAGTATTTT
>NA|TRBV3-1|TRBJ2-7|NA
CASQQENSYEQYF
TGTGCCAGCCAACAGGAGAACTCCTACGAGCAGTACTTC
>NA|TRBV24-1|TRBJ2-1|few
CATSEGYDNEQFF
TGTGCCACCAGTGAGGGCTACGACAATGAGCAGTTCTTC
>NA|TRBV2|TRBJ1-2|few
CASTAGSAYGYTF
TGTGCCAGCACAGCCGGCTCGGCCTATGGCTACACCTTC
>NA|TRBV6-5|TRBJ2-1|NA
CASSYPGTDSYNEQFF
TGTGCCAGCAGTTACCCGGGGACTGACTCCTACAATGAGCAGTTCTTC
>NA|TRBV6-1|TRBJ2-2|few
CASSPSGHTGELFF
TGTGCCAGCAGCCCAAGCGGGCACACCGGGGAGCTGTTTTTT
>NA|TRBV5-1|TRBJ2-2|NA
CASSRGEGPTGELFF
TGCGCCAGCAGCCGAGGAGAGGGCCCCACCGGGGAGCTGTTTTTT
>NA|TRBV7-2|TRBJ1-2|NA
CASSQGPSYGYTF
TGTGCCAGCAGCCAAGGCCCTAGCTATGGCTACACCTTC
>TRBD1|TRBV29-1|TRBJ1-1|NA
CSGGQGDTEAFF
TGCAGCGGAGGACAGGGAGACACTGAAGCTTTCTTT
>TRBD2|TRBV5-1|TRBJ2-1|few
CASSLERTVRTSGSSINEQFF
TGCGCCAGCAGCTTGGAGAGGACAGTGAGGACTAGCGGGAGTTCTATCAATGAGCAGTTCTTC
>TRBD1|TRBV20-1|TRBJ1-1|NA
CSARTGRGRGTEAFF
TGCAGTGCTAGAACCGGGAGGGGGCGGGGCACTGAAGCTTTCTTT
>NA|TRBV4-3|TRBJ1-1|NA
CASSQDGTVGDTEAFF
TGCGCCAGCAGCCAAGATGGCACAGTAGGCGACACTGAAGCTTTCTTT
>NA|TRBV4-1|TRBJ2-7|many
CASSQAHRAGAYEQYF
TGCGCCAGCAGCCAAGCCCACAGGGCTGGGGCCTACGAGCAGTACTTC
>TRBD2|TRBV27|TRBJ2-7|few
CASSPGLGRTYEQYF
TGTGCCAGCAGTCCCGGACTAGGGAGAACCTACGAGCAGTACTTC
>NA|TRBV5-6|TRBJ2-1|NA
CASSEDRVSYNEQFF
TGTGCCAGCAGCGAGGACAGAGTCTCCTACAATGAGCAGTTCTTC
>NA|TRBV11-3|TRBJ2-1|few
CASSPVGDNEQFF
TGTGCCAGCAGCCCGGTTGGAGACAATGAGCAGTTCTTC
>TRBD1|TRBV11-2|TRBJ1-3|few
CASSSTDRGRAAGNTIYF
TGTGCCAGCAGCTCCACGGACAGGGGACGGGCGGCTGGAAACACCATATATTTT
>TRBD2|TRBV7-2|TRBJ2-3|NA
CASTLGASGRQGDTQYF
TGTGCCAGCACCCTGGGCGCTAGCGGGAGGCAGGGAGATACGCAGTATTTT
>TRBD1|TRBV9|TRBJ1-2|NA
CASSGQGGSYTF
TGTGCCAGCAGCGGACAGGGAGGAAGCTACACCTTC
>NA|TRBV29-1|TRBJ1-5|many
CSVGTSGNQPQHF
TGCAGCGTTGGGACCTCGGGCAATCAGCCCCAGCATTTT
>TRBD1|TRBV20-1|TRBJ1-1|NA
CSARDVTAGGRTEAFF
TGCAGTGCTAGAGATGTTACGGCAGGGGGCCGGACTGAAGCTTTCTTT
>TRBD2|TRBV6-1|TRBJ2-7|NA
CASNMGTSGRTHF
TGTGCCAGCAACATGGGGACTAGCGGGAGGACGCACTTC
>NA|TRBV5-5|TRBJ2-4|NA
CASSLAVGVAKNIQYF
TGTGCCAGCAGCTTGGCGGTGGGGGTAGCCAAAAACATTCAGTACTTC
>NA|TRBV10-3|TRBJ1-3|NA
CAITGSSGNTIYF
TGTGCCATCACAGGGAGCTCTGGAAACACCATATATTTT
>NA|TRBV5-1|TRBJ2-3|NA
CASAVRIPDTQYF
TGCGCCAGCGCCGTCCGGATCCCAGATACGCAGTATTTT
>NA|TRBV4-3|TRBJ2-2|NA
CASSQGSRQANTGELFF
TGCGCCAGCAGCCAAGGGTCACGCCAAGCAAACACCGGGGAGCTGTTTTTT
>NA|TRBV20-1|TRBJ1-1|NA
CSAEGGKGTEAFF
TGCAGTGCTGAAGGGGGAAAGGGTACTGAAGCTTTCTTT
>TRBD1|TRBV12-3/TRBV12-4|TRBJ1-1|many
CASSSRDRRARYTEAFF
TGTGCCAGCAGTTCCCGGGACAGAAGGGCTAGGTACACTGAAGCTTTCTTT
>NA|TRBV7-3|TRBJ1-1|NA
CASSLMKVDPPNTEAFF
TGTGCCAGCAGCTTAATGAAGGTGGACCCCCCGAACACTGAAGCTTTCTTT
>TRBD1|TRBV10-3|TRBJ2-5|NA
CAISESQGAGETQYF
TGTGCCATCAGTGAGTCGCAGGGGGCAGGCGAGACCCAGTACTTC
>NA|TRBV28|TRBJ2-6|few
CASSFPTPSGANVLTF
TGTGCCAGCAGTTTTCCGACTCCCTCTGGGGCCAACGTCCTGACTTTC
>NA|TRBV12-3/TRBV12-4|TRBJ1-2|NA
CASSPSGAIYGYTF
TGTGCCAGCAGTCCGTCCGGGGCGATCTATGGCTACACCTTC
>NA|TRBV19|TRBJ1-1|NA
CASRDLMGDTEAFF
TGTGCCAGTAGGGACCTTATGGGTGACACTGAAGCTTTCTTT